These 20 T cell receptor beta chains came from one sample sequenced in a study of regulatory T cells in long-lasting Graves disease. With iRepertoire HTBI primers and Arm-PCR of CDR3 regions, TCR beta libraries were built. TCRdb analysed the multiplex PCR reads with MiXCR anew, one entry per CDR3 protein. The sample comprises 400,000 to 600,000 distinct CDR3 sequences, 20% to 25% of which are singletons, and roughly 7.1% rests with the top ten. The time point was: persistent/refractory GD, antithyroid drugs over 5 years with positive TRAb. PBMCs were the source of the RNA used for TCR sequencing. Source: peripheral blood mononuclear cells (PBMCs), taken when the disease was refractory, from a patient treated with antithyroid drugs. These receptors were taken from a female donor with Graves disease.

The genes are TRBV19 and TRBJ2-7; 7 nucleotides match TRBD1. With 5 bases clipped from V and 0 bases from J, the junction kept 4 bases outside the gene matches. This CDR3 spans 14 amino acids. Germline V lookup: CDR1 LNHDA, CDR2 SQIVND (reference sequence). The DNA of the CDR3 is TGTGCCAGTAGTGCAAGACAGGGCTCCTACGAGCAGTACTTC. Protein product: CASSARQGSYEQYF.

This clonotype was seen only a few times. The chain joins TRBV13 to TRBJ1-2; D is perhaps TRBD1 (5 bases). This CDR3 spans 14 amino acids. CDR1 is PRHDT, CDR2 FYEKMQ, per germline (reference sequence). V was pared by 5 bases and J by 7 bases, with 17 bases between. The CDR3 is CASSDSLGVGGYTF. The DNA of the CDR3 is TGTGCCAGCAGCGATTCCTTAGGGGTTGGTGGCTACACCTTC.

A single count supports this clonotype. V is TRBV5-1 and J is TRBJ2-2, with 8 nucleotides matching TRBD1. The CDR3 extends over 16 amino acids. The V gene end was trimmed by 4 bases and the J gene end by 4 bases; junction bases not matched to a gene: 9. Germline V gene data show CDR1 as SGHRS and CDR2 as YFSETQ. CDR3 residues: CASSPWTGPSTGELFF. The CDR3 nucleotides are TGCGCCAGCAGCCCCTGGACAGGGCCATCCACCGGGGAGCTGTTTTTT. The variable domain in full, completed from reference TRBV5-1 and TRBJ2-2, reads KAGVTQTPRYLIKTRGQQVTLSCSPISGHRSVSWYQQTPGQGLQFLFEYFSETQRNKGNFPGRFSGRQFSNSRSEMNVSTLELGDSALYLCASSPWTGPSTGELFFGEGSRLTVL.

Turning to this clonotype: This may arise from a read error, as a much more abundant clone is one base away. The V call is TRBV12-3 or TRBV12-4, the J call TRBJ2-4; D not certain. The CDR3 spans 15 residues. This CDR3 reads CASNLGMGTKNVQYF. The CDR3 nucleotides are TGTGCCAGCAATCTTGGTATGGGAACAAAAAACGTTCAGTACTTC.

The chain recombines TRBV5-1 with TRBJ2-5; no firm D call. Germline-derived CDR1 and CDR2 are SGHRS and YFSETQ. This CDR3 has 14 amino acids. V gave up 0 bases and J gave up 2 bases, with 8 bases separating them. CDR3 protein: CASSLEGLQETQYF. CDR3 bases: TGCGCCAGCAGCTTGGAGGGCCTACAAGAGACCCAGTACTTC.

This clonotype was seen ten or more times. The chain uses TRBV28 and TRBJ2-7; 11 bases are shared with TRBD2. Trimming took 10 bases from V and 6 from J; bases not matched to a gene: 8. Germline CDR1 and CDR2: MDHEN and SYDVKM. CDR3 length: 13 amino acids. The CDR3 sequence: CAIRTSGSGEQYF. The CDR3 DNA reads as TGTGCCATCCGAACTAGCGGGAGTGGCGAGCAGTACTTC. The whole variable domain, remainder taken from reference TRBV28 and TRBJ2-7, is DVKVTQSSRYLVKRTGEKVFLECVQDMDHENMFWYRQDPGLGLRLIYFSYDVKMKEKGDIPEGYSVSREKKERFSLILESASTNQTSMYLCAIRTSGSGEQYFGPGTRLTVT.

DNA of the CDR3: TGTGCCAGCAGCTTCAGAGGGAGGACCGGCCACTCTGGGGCCAACGTCCTGACTTTC. Its protein product is CASSFRGRTGHSGANVLTF. The rearrangement links TRBV5-8 to TRBJ2-6; a weak D match, TRBD2 (6 bases). Germline values: CDR1 SGHTS, CDR2 YDEGEE. The CDR3 extends over 19 amino acids. Trimming pared 2 bases from V and 0 bases from J, leaving 18 bases between.

In this sample, this clonotype turned up a few times. This chain connects TRBV5-1 to TRBJ1-5, with 8 bases aligning to TRBD1. The V gene's germline CDR1 is SGHRS and CDR2 YFSETQ. The junction had 6 bases not matched to a gene; V was cut back by 4 bases and J by 3 bases. CDR3 length equals 15 residues. The CDR3 reads CASSLGQGNNQPQHF. Here the CDR3 DNA reads TGCGCCAGCAGCCTTGGACAGGGTAACAATCAGCCCCAGCATTTT.

In this sample, this clonotype turned up a few times. The chain combines TRBV5-1 with TRBJ2-4, with 8 bases matching TRBD1. In germline, CDR1 is SGHRS, CDR2 YFSETQ. V lost 5 bases and J lost 2; bases outside the gene matches: 9. The CDR3 runs to 16 residues. CDR3 in amino acids: CASSRYRGSSKNIQYF. CDR3 bases: TGCGCCAGCAGTAGATACAGGGGGAGTTCCAAAAACATTCAGTACTTC.

In its sample, this clonotype was seen a few times. The V call is TRBV27, the J call TRBJ2-3; 10 bases are a match to TRBD2. Germline CDR1 is MNHEY and CDR2 is SMNVEV (reference sequence). Trimming at V came to 7 bases and at J to 0 bases, leaving 16 bases not matched to a gene. This CDR3 contains 19 residues. CDR3 amino acids: CASTRPPSSGGHSTDTQYF. The DNA for the CDR3 is TGTGCCAGCACCCGCCCCCCGAGTAGCGGGGGGCACAGCACAGATACGCAGTATTTT.

This rearrangement joins TRBV19 to TRBJ2-7, with D possibly TRBD2 on 7 matching bases. Trimming shortened V by 9 bases and J by 2 bases, and 20 bases separated the two germline ends. The CDR3 sequence is 15 residues long. Per germline, CDR1 LNHDA and CDR2 SQIVND (reference sequence). CDR3 region: CASAAQGRATYEQYF. As DNA, the CDR3 is TGTGCCAGCGCGGCCCAGGGGAGGGCTACCTACGAGCAGTACTTC.

This clonotype was found a few times. The rearrangement joins TRBV9 to TRBJ2-7; 8 positions match TRBD1. Losses at the gene ends were 3 bases for V and 1 base for J; bases not matched to a gene: 21. CDR3 length equals 20 residues. Germline loops: CDR1 SGDLS, CDR2 YYNGEE. The CDR3 is CASSDPGADSPQGASYEQYF. In DNA form, the CDR3 reads TGTGCCAGCAGCGACCCTGGGGCGGACAGCCCTCAGGGGGCTTCCTACGAGCAGTACTTC.

The chain employs TRBV27 and TRBJ2-7; 9 positions agree with TRBD1. The germline gives CDR1 MNHEY, CDR2 SMNVEV (reference sequence). The CDR3 has 16 amino acids. Trimming removed 5 bases from V and 1 base from J; junction bases left unmatched: 9. The CDR3: CASSGPKGQGSYEQYF. CDR3 bases: TGTGCCAGCAGTGGGCCTAAGGGACAGGGTTCCTACGAGCAGTACTTC.

This clonotype was detected many times. The rearrangement joins TRBV28 to TRBJ1-5; TRBD1 aligns across 9 bases. Germline CDR1 reads MDHEN; CDR2 reads SYDVKM. The CDR3 is 17 amino acids. Germline trimming cut 5 bases from V and 0 bases from J; bases unmatched to any gene: 8. CDR3 region: CASSEPDRGYSNQPQHF. The DNA of the CDR3 is TGTGCCAGCAGTGAACCGGACAGGGGCTATAGCAATCAGCCCCAGCATTTT.

This clonotype showed up just a few times. The CDR3: CAWSVGAGGEQYF. The CDR3 nucleotides are TGTGCCTGGAGTGTAGGGGCGGGTGGAGAGCAGTACTTC. The chain uses TRBV30 and TRBJ2-7; perhaps D is TRBD1 or TRBD2 (5 bases each). Deletions cut 0 bases from V and 7 bases from J, with 13 bases between. CDR1 and CDR2 from the germline V gene are GTSNPN and SVGIG (reference sequence). The CDR3 length is 13 residues. Variable domain in full (rest from reference TRBV30 and TRBJ2-7): SQTIHQWPATLVQPVGSPLSLECTVEGTSNPNLYWYRQAAGRGLQLLFYSVGIGQISSEVPQNLSASRPQDRQFILSSKKLLLSDSGFYLCAWSVGAGGEQYFGPGTRLTVT.

This clonotype was detected ten times or more. The chain employs TRBV28 and TRBJ2-7; D uncertain. This CDR3 region has 14 residues. V was pared by 3 bases and J by 0 bases, with 9 bases between. Germline assignment: CDR1 MDHEN and CDR2 SYDVKM. The CDR3 DNA reads as TGTGCCAGCAGTTTCTGGACGGTCTCCTACGAGCAGTACTTC. Its protein product is CASSFWTVSYEQYF.

The chain combines TRBV12-3 or TRBV12-4 with TRBJ2-5; no reliable D call. This CDR3 region has 12 residues. Trimming took 3 bases from V and 5 from J, leaving 7 bases between them. DNA for the CDR3: TGTGCCAGCAGTTTTGAGCTTGAGACCCAGTACTTC. Amino acids: CASSFELETQYF.

This clonotype occurred many times. The rearrangement joins TRBV12-3 or TRBV12-4 to TRBJ1-1; TRBD1 is a possible D gene (5 bases). This CDR3 is 16 amino acids long. With 7 bases removed from V and 0 bases from J, the gap between germline ends came to 18 bases. CDR3 in amino acids: CASTLGAGWMNTEAFF. The CDR3 DNA follows: TGTGCCAGCACCCTTGGAGCAGGGTGGATGAACACTGAAGCTTTCTTT.

Ten or more counts support this clonotype. The rearrangement uses TRBV11-2 and TRBJ2-7; 9 nucleotides agree with TRBD1. The V and J ends lost 0 bases and 4 bases, in that order; junction bases with no gene match: 7. Germline loops: CDR1 SGHAT, CDR2 FQNNGV. This CDR3 is 16 amino acids long. The CDR3 nucleotides are TGTGCCAGCAGCTTAGATCTATACAGGGGGCTGTACGAGCAGTACTTC. Protein product: CASSLDLYRGLYEQYF.

This clonotype was picked up a small number of times. V gene TRBV4-1 combines with J gene TRBJ2-7; TRBD1 or TRBD2 may be the D gene (5 bases each). Germline V gene lookup returns CDR1 MGHRA and CDR2 YSYEKL. This CDR3 spans 15 amino acids. V dropped 1 base and J dropped 5 bases, with 15 bases sitting between them. The DNA for the CDR3 is TGCGCCAGCAGCCAAGTAATAAAGGGGACGAACGAGCAGTACTTC. Translating gives CASSQVIKGTNEQYF.